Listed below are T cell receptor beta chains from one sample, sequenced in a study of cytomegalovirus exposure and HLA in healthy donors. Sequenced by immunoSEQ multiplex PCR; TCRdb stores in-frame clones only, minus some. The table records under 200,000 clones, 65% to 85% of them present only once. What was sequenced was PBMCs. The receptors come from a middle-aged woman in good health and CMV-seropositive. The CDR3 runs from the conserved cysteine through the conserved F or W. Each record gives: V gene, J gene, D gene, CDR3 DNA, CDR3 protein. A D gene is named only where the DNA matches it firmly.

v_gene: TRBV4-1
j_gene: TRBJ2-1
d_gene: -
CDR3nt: TGCGCCAGCACCCCTCAGGGATGGACCTACAATGAGCAGTTCTTC
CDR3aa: CASTPQGWTYNEQFF

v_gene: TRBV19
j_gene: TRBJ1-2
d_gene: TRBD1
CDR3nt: TGTGCCAGTAGTCCGGACAGGGACTATGGCTACACCTTC
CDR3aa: CASSPDRDYGYTF

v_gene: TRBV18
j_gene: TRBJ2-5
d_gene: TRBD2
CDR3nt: TGTGCCAGCTCCCTCCTGACTAGCGGGGGGGCCGGGCAGAAGACCCAGTACTTC
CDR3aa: CASSLLTSGGAGQKTQYF

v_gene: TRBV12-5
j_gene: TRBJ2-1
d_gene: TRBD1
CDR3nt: TGTGCTAGTGGTTTAGGGCAGGGGGCCTTCGATGAGCAGTTCTTC
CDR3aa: CASGLGQGAFDEQFF

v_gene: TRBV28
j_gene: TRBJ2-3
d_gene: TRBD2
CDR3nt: TGTGCCAGCAGTTCTTGGCTAGCGGGGGGGCAGGGCACAGATACGCAGTATTTT
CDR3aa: CASSSWLAGGQGTDTQYF

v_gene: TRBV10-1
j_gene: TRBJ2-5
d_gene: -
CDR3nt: TGCGCCAGCAGTCCAAGATCGGCCGGACTAGAGACCCAGTACTTC
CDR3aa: CASSPRSAGLETQYF

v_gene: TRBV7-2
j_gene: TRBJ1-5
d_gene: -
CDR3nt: TGTGCCAGCAGCTTGTATTATAGCAATCAGCCCCAGCATTTT
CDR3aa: CASSLYYSNQPQHF

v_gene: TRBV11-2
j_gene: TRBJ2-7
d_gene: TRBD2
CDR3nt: TGTGCCAGCAGACCTCCGGGACTAGACGTCTCCTACGAGCAGTACTTC
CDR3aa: CASRPPGLDVSYEQYF

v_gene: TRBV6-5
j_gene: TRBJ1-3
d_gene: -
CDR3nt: TGTGCCAGCAGTCACAGGGCTGGAAACACCATATATTTT
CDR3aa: CASSHRAGNTIYF

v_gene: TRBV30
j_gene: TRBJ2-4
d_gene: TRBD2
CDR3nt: TGTGCCGCCCAACCGGGGGGGGCCAAAAACATTCAGTACTTC
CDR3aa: CAAQPGGAKNIQYF